The T cell receptor (beta chain) described here comes from a study of response to subunit inactivated influenza vaccine. The V gene lost 7 bases and the J gene lost 3 bases, with 14 bases spanning the gap. The CDR3 consists of 14 residues. Germline values: CDR1 SGHRS, CDR2 YFSETQ. This clonotype was counted only a few times. TCRdb ran MiXCR on the RT-PCR reads and lists one entry per CDR3 protein. The sample lists around 200,000 distinct CDR3 sequences, less than 15% occurring once. The same data also contributed to another study, on T cells expressing NK-cell markers. That source notes: As the method of synthesis, 5'RACE template switching with UMIs yielded TCR beta cDNA.

The origin of this receptor is a man in his fifties or sixties who received an inactivated influenza vaccine. This chain links TRBV5-1 with TRBJ2-1; no definite D call. This material consisted of CD8+ T cells sorted from PBMCs, taken 12 days after vaccination. The DNA for the CDR3 is TGCGCCAGCGGCCCGGAGATTTTCTACAATGAGCAGTTCTTC. It encodes CASGPEIFYNEQFF.